What follows are 15 T cell receptor beta chains derived from one specimen sequenced in a study of blood T cell repertoires in COVID-19. Sequenced by immunoSEQ multiplex PCR; TCRdb stores in-frame clones only, minus some. This sample has roughly 360,000 clones, with roughly 90% found just once. Material: PBMCs or T cells enriched from blood (not recorded which). These receptors all come from a woman aged 25 to 39 with acute COVID-19.

The genes are TRBV11-3 and TRBJ2-1; 8 bases agree with TRBD1. The CDR3 covers 15 residues. V was clipped by 5 bases and J by 2 bases; unmatched bases: 5. Germline CDR1 and CDR2: SGHNT and YENEEA. DNA for the CDR3: TGTGCCAGCAGCACCCGACAGGGGCCCTACAATGAGCAGTTCTTC. Its translation is CASSTRQGPYNEQFF.

This chain links TRBV4-2 with TRBJ1-3, with TRBD1 matching 9 bases. CDR1 is LGHNA and CDR2 is YNFKEQ in the germline V gene. CDR3 length equals 16 residues. V lost 3 bases to trimming and J lost 7 bases; unmatched junction nucleotides: 10. CDR3 sequence reads: CASSHGTRTGENTIYF. CDR3 sequence (DNA): TGTGCCAGCAGCCACGGGACACGGACAGGGGAGAACACCATATATTTT.

The chain uses TRBV5-4 and TRBJ2-1; TRBD1 matches 7 bases. CDR3 length: 15 residues. The trim removed 2 bases at V and 0 bases at J, leaving 2 bases unmatched. In germline, CDR1 is SGHNT, CDR2 YYREEE (reference sequence). The CDR3 sequence is CASSLGDSSYNEQFF. CDR3 nucleotides: TGTGCCAGCAGCTTAGGGGACAGCTCCTACAATGAGCAGTTCTTC.

The gene calls are TRBV11-2 and TRBJ1-6; tentatively, D is TRBD1 (6 bases). Germline-derived CDR1 and CDR2 are SGHAT and FQNNGV. Deletions cut 1 base from V and 10 bases from J, with 14 bases between. The CDR3 loop spans 15 amino acids. The CDR3 coding sequence is TGTGCCAGCAGCTTAGGAGGGGGACCGAGATCACCCCTCCACTTT. Residues: CASSLGGGPRSPLHF.

The CDR3 DNA is TGTGCCAGCAGCTTAGGGACAGCACGAAACGAGCAGTACTTC. Translated, it gives CASSLGTARNEQYF. V and J are TRBV7-9 and TRBJ2-7, with TRBD1 as a possible D gene (6 bases). The ends were cut back, 1 base at V and 5 bases at J, with 12 bases in the middle. Germline V gene sequence: CDR1 SEHNR, CDR2 FQNEAQ (reference sequence). The CDR3 runs 14 residues.

The rearrangement joins TRBV7-2 to TRBJ2-7; D gene unclear. CDR3 size: 15 residues. Looked up from germline, CDR1 is SGHTA and CDR2 is FQGNSA. Deletions cut 5 bases from V and 3 bases from J, with 17 bases between. The CDR3 sequence is CASSLMGGGVYEQYF. Written as DNA, the CDR3 is TGTGCCAGCAGCCTCATGGGTGGCGGAGTCTACGAGCAGTACTTC.

A few counts support this clone. The CDR3 reads CASSFGREQYF. For the CDR3, the DNA is TGCGCCAGCAGCTTTGGCAGGGAGCAGTACTTC. The chain employs TRBV5-1 and TRBJ2-7; no firm D call. With 2 bases removed from V and 7 bases from J, the gap between germline ends came to 7 bases. The CDR3 consists of 11 residues. CDR1 SGHRS and CDR2 YFSETQ come from the germline V gene.

The count of this clone is one. The rearrangement uses TRBV6-5 and TRBJ1-1; D perhaps matches TRBD1 (5 bases). This CDR3 spans 14 amino acids. V dropped 5 bases and J dropped 6 bases, with 16 bases sitting between them. Germline V gives CDR1 MNHEY, CDR2 SVGAGI. In DNA, the CDR3 is TGTGCCAGCAGTACCCGGACCCGGGGGGCTGAAGCTTTCTTT. Translation: CASSTRTRGAEAFF.

The V and J genes are TRBV7-2 and TRBJ2-3; 14 bases line up with TRBD2. The CDR3 runs 18 residues. V lost 5 bases and J lost 0; bases outside the gene matches: 7. The germline CDR1 and CDR2 sequences are SGHTA and FQGNSA. The DNA for the CDR3 is TGTGCCAGCAGCAGCGGACTAGCGGGGGGACGGAGCACAGATACGCAGTATTTT. It translates to CASSSGLAGGRSTDTQYF. Combining the CDR3 with reference TRBV7-2 and TRBJ2-3 gives the whole variable domain GAGVSQSPSNKVTEKGKDVELRCDPISGHTALYWYRQSLGQGLEFLIYFQGNSAPDKSGLPSDRFSAERTGGSVSTLTIQRTQQEDSAVYLCASSSGLAGGRSTDTQYFGPGTRLTVL.

Written as DNA, the CDR3 is TGTGCCAGCAGTGAGCAGGGGAGTTGGGACTACGAGCAGTACTTC. It specifies CASSEQGSWDYEQYF. The rearrangement uses TRBV6-1 and TRBJ2-7; perhaps TRBD1 as D (6 bases). The CDR3 has 15 residues. V was pared by 3 bases and J by 3 bases, with 15 bases between. CDR1 MNHNS and CDR2 SASEGT come from the germline V gene.

The V and J genes are TRBV2 and TRBJ1-6; D is unclear. Germline V gene lookup returns CDR1 SNHLY and CDR2 FYNNEI. V was clipped by 2 bases and J by 7 bases, with 12 bases between them. CDR3 length: 15 residues. CDR3 sequence reads: CASSESGTLNSPLHF. CDR3 in DNA: TGTGCCAGCAGTGAAAGCGGAACCTTGAATTCACCCCTCCACTTT.

This chain links TRBV30 with TRBJ2-1, with D possibly TRBD2 on 5 matching bases. V was clipped by 0 bases and J by 9 bases, with 18 bases between them. This CDR3 region has 15 residues. Germline V gene lookup returns CDR1 GTSNPN and CDR2 SVGIG (reference sequence). CDR3 in DNA: TGTGCCTGGAGTGTAGGAGTAGTTGGTGGGAGTGAGCAGTTCTTC. It yields the protein CAWSVGVVGGSEQFF.

The gene calls are TRBV4-3 and TRBJ2-3, with 9 bases matching TRBD2. The V gene end was trimmed by 1 base and the J gene end by 1 base; junction bases not matched to a gene: 3. This CDR3 is 16 amino acids long. CDR1 is LGHNA and CDR2 is YSLEER in the germline V gene. In DNA, the CDR3 is TGCGCCAGCAGCCAAGGTATAGCGGGGGGCACAGATACGCAGTATTTT. Translation: CASSQGIAGGTDTQYF.

In regard to this clone: The same CDR3 also results from other DNA sequences found in this sample. The chain links TRBV5-1 to TRBJ2-1, with TRBD2 matching over 8 bases. Trimming took 0 bases from V and 3 from J; bases not matched to a gene: 2. Germline CDR1 is SGHRS and CDR2 is YFSETQ. This CDR3 comprises 15 residues. The CDR3 region is CASSLARGGYNEQFF. The DNA for the CDR3 is TGCGCCAGCAGCTTGGCACGGGGGGGCTACAATGAGCAGTTCTTC.

The chain links TRBV20-1 to TRBJ1-2; the D gene is possibly TRBD1 (5 bases). The length of the CDR3 is 10 residues. The V end was cut by 5 bases, the J end by 8 bases, with 9 bases between. The germline V gene encodes CDR1 DFQATT and CDR2 SNEGSKA (reference sequence). CDR3 sequence reads: CSAARGGYTF. The DNA of the CDR3 is TGCAGTGCTGCAAGGGGAGGCTACACCTTC.